These T cell receptor beta chains were read from a single sample in a study of cytomegalovirus exposure and HLA in healthy donors. Assay used: immunoSEQ multiplex PCR; TCRdb lists only in-frame clones, some missing. The sample holds about 200,000 clones, around 84% seen once. The specimen was PBMCs. Receptors originate from a woman aged 30 to 39 in good health and CMV-seropositive. The CDR3 runs from the conserved cysteine through the conserved F or W. The D gene is left open where the match is weak. Clone size is given for some rows only: seen once, a few or many times, or a class if the clone is expanded.

D	size	J	V	CDR3	DNA
TRBD1	NA	TRBJ2-5	TRBV29-1	CSVEETGSGETQYF	TGCAGCGTTGAAGAGACAGGGTCCGGGGAGACCCAGTACTTC
NA	once	TRBJ2-1	TRBV7-8	CASSLVLALSSYNEQFF	TGTGCCAGCAGCTTAGTATTAGCGTTGAGCTCCTACAATGAGCAGTTCTTC
NA	NA	TRBJ1-1	TRBV30	CAWSVEGNTEAFF	TGTGCCTGGAGTGTCGAGGGGAACACTGAAGCTTTCTTT
TRBD1	once	TRBJ1-5	TRBV7-8	CASSRDRGNQPQHF	TGTGCCAGCAGCCGGGACAGGGGTAATCAGCCCCAGCATTTT
NA	NA	TRBJ1-1	TRBV7-2	CASSLGDSRYTEAFF	TGTGCCAGCAGCTTAGGGGACTCCCGTTACACTGAAGCTTTCTTT
TRBD1	NA	TRBJ1-5	TRBV27	CASREQGAMGQPQHF	TGTGCCAGCAGAGAACAGGGGGCGATGGGTCAGCCCCAGCATTTT
NA	few	TRBJ1-2	TRBV5-4	CASSLDRGNYGYTF	TGTGCCAGCAGCTTGGATCGGGGTAACTATGGCTACACCTTC
NA	few	TRBJ1-1	TRBV28	CASSSPTQPNTEAFF	TGTGCCAGCAGTTCCCCTACACAGCCGAACACTGAAGCTTTCTTT
TRBD2	NA	TRBJ2-3	TRBV7-9	CASSPPTAGVDTQYF	TGTGCCAGCAGTCCTCCCACGGCGGGAGTGGATACGCAGTATTTT
NA	once	TRBJ1-5	TRBV7-2	CASSLNGDQPQHF	TGTGCCAGCAGCTTAAATGGAGATCAGCCCCAGCATTTT
NA	NA	TRBJ2-1	TRBV9	CASSVGLASYNEQFF	TGTGCCAGCAGCGTAGGTCTAGCAAGCTACAATGAGCAGTTCTTC
TRBD2	NA	TRBJ2-5	TRBV5-4	CASSPPTSGRGETQYF	TGTGCCAGCAGCCCCCCGACTAGCGGGAGGGGAGAGACCCAGTACTTC
NA	few	TRBJ1-1	TRBV9	CASSVTGNTEAFF	TGTGCCAGCAGCGTAACTGGGAACACTGAAGCTTTCTTT
NA	NA	TRBJ2-1	TRBV30	CAWSVGLYNEQFF	TGTGCCTGGAGTGTGGGACTTTACAATGAGCAGTTCTTC
NA	few	TRBJ1-3	TRBV2	CASSEGGQHRGTIYF	TGTGCCAGCAGTGAAGGGGGGCAGCATCGGGGCACCATATATTTT
TRBD1	NA	TRBJ1-5	TRBV20-1	CSATRGPRQHF	TGCAGTGCAACCAGGGGGCCGCGCCAGCATTTT
NA	NA	TRBJ2-6	TRBV2	CASNRRGNGANVLTF	TGTGCCAGCAATCGTAGGGGGAATGGGGCCAACGTCCTGACTTTC
NA	NA	TRBJ2-5	TRBV5-1	CASSLEGERTQYF	TGCGCCAGCAGCTTGGAGGGGGAGCGGACCCAGTACTTC
TRBD1	NA	TRBJ2-5	TRBV5-1	CASSSAGGRETQYF	TGCGCCAGCAGCTCAGCAGGGGGCCGGGAGACCCAGTACTTC
NA	NA	TRBJ1-2	TRBV5-1	CASSSRGDTTYGYTF	TGCGCCAGCAGCTCCCGGGGGGACACGACCTATGGCTACACCTTC
TRBD2	NA	TRBJ2-2	TRBV4-2	CASSHREGRDGELFF	TGTGCCAGCAGCCACCGGGAGGGCCGCGACGGGGAGCTGTTTTTT
NA	NA	TRBJ2-7	TRBV27	CASSPGLSLGLEQYF	TGTGCCAGCAGCCCAGGACTATCGCTCGGTTTAGAGCAGTACTTC
NA	few	TRBJ1-5	TRBV10-3	CAISEGDRDQPQHF	TGTGCCATCAGTGAGGGAGACCGTGATCAGCCCCAGCATTTT
NA	NA	TRBJ2-1	TRBV5-5	CASSLTQESWVNEQFF	TGTGCCAGCAGCTTAACACAGGAGTCCTGGGTCAATGAGCAGTTCTTC
NA	once	TRBJ2-7	TRBV6-5	CASSYSSVGGSYEQYF	TGTGCCAGCAGTTACTCCAGTGTAGGGGGCTCCTACGAGCAGTACTTC
TRBD1	NA	TRBJ2-7	TRBV5-8	CASSLAQGVYEQYF	TGTGCCAGCAGCTTGGCCCAGGGGGTTTACGAGCAGTACTTC
NA	once	TRBJ1-4	TRBV5-6	CASSSPSQGSNEKLFF	TGTGCCAGCAGCTCACCGTCCCAGGGCTCTAATGAAAAACTGTTTTTT
NA	NA	TRBJ1-1	TRBV11-2	CASSSPGRTEAFF	TGTGCCAGCAGCAGCCCGGGAAGGACTGAAGCTTTCTTT
NA	once	TRBJ2-1	TRBV11-2	CASSSIRRLPGTYNEQFF	TGTGCCAGCAGCTCCATACGACGACTCCCTGGAACCTACAATGAGCAGTTCTTC
TRBD1	once	TRBJ2-3	TRBV9	CASSVRGQGLDTQYF	TGTGCCAGCAGCGTAAGGGGACAGGGTTTAGATACGCAGTATTTT
TRBD2	NA	TRBJ2-7	TRBV7-9	CASSFEREDHEQYF	TGTGCCAGCAGCTTTGAGCGGGAGGACCACGAGCAGTACTTC
TRBD2	NA	TRBJ2-3	TRBV19	CASSIGMAAGSTDTQYF	TGTGCCAGTAGTATCGGTATGGCAGCGGGGAGCACAGATACGCAGTATTTT
TRBD1	NA	TRBJ1-4	TRBV5-8	CASSYTGVGEKLFF	TGTGCCAGCAGCTATACAGGGGTGGGGGAAAAACTGTTTTTT
NA	NA	TRBJ2-7	TRBV7-9	CASSSYEVYEQYF	TGTGCCAGCAGCTCGTACGAGGTATACGAGCAGTACTTC
NA	once	TRBJ2-2	TRBV28	CASSLPHTGELFF	TGTGCCAGCAGTTTACCTCACACCGGGGAGCTGTTTTTT
TRBD1	NA	TRBJ1-2	TRBV6-5	CASRDRGLGYGYTF	TGTGCCAGCAGAGACAGGGGGCTAGGATATGGCTACACCTTC
TRBD2	NA	TRBJ2-5	TRBV14	CASSQPLREGVQETQYF	TGTGCCAGCAGCCAACCCCTGCGGGAGGGAGTCCAAGAGACCCAGTACTTC
NA	NA	TRBJ2-7	TRBV18	CASSPPYESYEQYF	TGTGCCAGCTCACCCCCCTACGAGAGCTACGAGCAGTACTTC
NA	NA	TRBJ1-5	TRBV18	CASSSGQAQNQPQHF	TGTGCCAGCTCATCTGGACAAGCGCAGAATCAGCCCCAGCATTTT
NA	NA	TRBJ1-1	TRBV11-2	CASSPPQRWDFDRTEAFF	TGTGCCAGCAGCCCCCCACAGCGGTGGGACTTTGATCGCACTGAAGCTTTCTTT
NA	NA	TRBJ2-6	TRBV29-1	CSASYGSGANVLTF	TGCAGCGCCTCTTACGGCTCTGGGGCCAACGTCCTGACTTTC
TRBD1	once	TRBJ2-6	TRBV5-1	CASSFQGAGANVLTF	TGCGCCAGCAGCTTCCAGGGGGCTGGGGCCAACGTCCTGACTTTC
NA	few	TRBJ1-2	TRBV30	CAWSRGQWSGYTF	TGTGCCTGGAGTCGAGGTCAATGGTCCGGCTACACCTTC
NA	NA	TRBJ2-1	TRBV11-2	CASSPGGPGVFF	TGTGCCAGCAGCCCAGGAGGTCCTGGGGTTTTCTTC
TRBD1	NA	TRBJ1-4	TRBV19	CASSRGFGDRGEEKLFF	TGTGCCAGTAGTCGAGGATTTGGGGACAGGGGAGAAGAAAAACTGTTTTTT